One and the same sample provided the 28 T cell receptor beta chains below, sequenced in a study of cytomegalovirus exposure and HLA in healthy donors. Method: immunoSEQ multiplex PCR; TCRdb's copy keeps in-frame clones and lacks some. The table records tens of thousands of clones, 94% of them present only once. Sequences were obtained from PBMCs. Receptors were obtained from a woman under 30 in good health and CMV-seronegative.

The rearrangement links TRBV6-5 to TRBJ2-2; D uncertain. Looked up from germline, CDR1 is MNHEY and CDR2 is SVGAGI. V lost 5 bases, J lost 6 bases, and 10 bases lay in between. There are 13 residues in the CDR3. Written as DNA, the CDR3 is TGTGCCAGCAGTATTGGAGTGCCCGGGGAGCTGTTTTTT. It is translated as CASSIGVPGELFF.

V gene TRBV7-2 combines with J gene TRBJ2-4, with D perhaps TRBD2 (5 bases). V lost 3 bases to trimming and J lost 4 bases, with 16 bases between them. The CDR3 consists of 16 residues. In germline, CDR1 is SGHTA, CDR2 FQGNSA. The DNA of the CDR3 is TGTGCCAGCAGCTTCGGAGGCCCCGAGGGAAAAAACATTCAGTACTTC. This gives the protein CASSFGGPEGKNIQYF. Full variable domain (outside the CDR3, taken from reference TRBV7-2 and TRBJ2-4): GAGVSQSPSNKVTEKGKDVELRCDPISGHTALYWYRQSLGQGLEFLIYFQGNSAPDKSGLPSDRFSAERTGGSVSTLTIQRTQQEDSAVYLCASSFGGPEGKNIQYFGAGTRLSVL.

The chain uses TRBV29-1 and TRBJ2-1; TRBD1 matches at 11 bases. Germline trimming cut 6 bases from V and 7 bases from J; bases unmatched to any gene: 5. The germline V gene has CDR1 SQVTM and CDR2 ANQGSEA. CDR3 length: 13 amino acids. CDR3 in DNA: TGCAGCGTGCGGACAGGGGGCCGGAATGAGCAGTTCTTC. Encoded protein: CSVRTGGRNEQFF.

The CDR3 DNA follows: TGTGCCAGCAGTTCCCGGGACAGACGCTACGAGCAGTACTTC. Translated, it gives CASSSRDRRYEQYF. The chain couples TRBV28 to TRBJ2-7; 7 bases fit TRBD1. The CDR3 extends over 14 amino acids. Germline trimming cut 4 bases from V and 3 bases from J; bases unmatched to any gene: 6. CDR1 and CDR2 (germline): MDHEN, SYDVKM.

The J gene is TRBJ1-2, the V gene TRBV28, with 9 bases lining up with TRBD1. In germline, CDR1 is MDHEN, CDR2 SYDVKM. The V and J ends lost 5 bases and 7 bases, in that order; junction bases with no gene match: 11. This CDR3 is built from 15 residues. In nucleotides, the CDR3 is TGTGCCAGCAGTCCTTACCGGACAGGGGAGCTTGGCTACACCTTC. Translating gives CASSPYRTGELGYTF.

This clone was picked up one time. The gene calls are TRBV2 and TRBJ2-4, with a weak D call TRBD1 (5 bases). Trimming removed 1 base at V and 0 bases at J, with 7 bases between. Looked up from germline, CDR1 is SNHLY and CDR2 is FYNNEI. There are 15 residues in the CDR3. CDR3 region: CASSEVQVAKNIQYF. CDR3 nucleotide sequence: TGTGCCAGCAGTGAAGTACAGGTAGCCAAAAACATTCAGTACTTC. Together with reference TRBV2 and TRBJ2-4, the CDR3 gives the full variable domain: EPEVTQTPSHQVTQMGQEVILRCVPISNHLYFYWYRQILGQKVEFLVSFYNNEISEKSEIFDDQFSVERPDGSNFTLKIRSTKLEDSAMYFCASSEVQVAKNIQYFGAGTRLSVL.

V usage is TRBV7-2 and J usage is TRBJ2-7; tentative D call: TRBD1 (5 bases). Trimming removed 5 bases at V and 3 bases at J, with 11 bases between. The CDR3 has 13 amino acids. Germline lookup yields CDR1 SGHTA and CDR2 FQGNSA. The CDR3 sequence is CASSPTRVYEQYF. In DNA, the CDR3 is TGTGCCAGCAGCCCAACCAGGGTCTACGAGCAGTACTTC.

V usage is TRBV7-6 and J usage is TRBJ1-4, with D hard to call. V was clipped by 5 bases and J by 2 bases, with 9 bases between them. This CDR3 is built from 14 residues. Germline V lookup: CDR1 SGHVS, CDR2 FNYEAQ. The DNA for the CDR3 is TGTGCCAGCAGCCCCACGGTCACTAATGAAAAACTGTTTTTT. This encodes CASSPTVTNEKLFF.

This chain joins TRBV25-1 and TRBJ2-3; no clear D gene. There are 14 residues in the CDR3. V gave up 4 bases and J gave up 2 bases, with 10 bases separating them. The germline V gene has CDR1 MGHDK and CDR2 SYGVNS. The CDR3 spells CASSGGFNTDTQYF. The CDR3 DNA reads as TGTGCCAGCAGTGGCGGATTTAACACAGATACGCAGTATTTT.

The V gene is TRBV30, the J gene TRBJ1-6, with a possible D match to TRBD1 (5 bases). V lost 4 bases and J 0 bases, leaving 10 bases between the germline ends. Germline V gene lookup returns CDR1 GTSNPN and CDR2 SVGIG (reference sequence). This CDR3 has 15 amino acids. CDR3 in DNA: TGTGCCTGGATCCTTAGGGGCTCCTATAATTCACCCCTCCACTTT. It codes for CAWILRGSYNSPLHF.

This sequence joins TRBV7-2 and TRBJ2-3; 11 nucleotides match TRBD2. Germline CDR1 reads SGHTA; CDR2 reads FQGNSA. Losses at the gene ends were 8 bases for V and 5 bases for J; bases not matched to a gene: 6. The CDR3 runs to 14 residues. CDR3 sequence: CASAPSGGIDTQYF. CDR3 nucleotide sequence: TGTGCCAGCGCGCCTAGCGGGGGGATAGATACGCAGTATTTT.

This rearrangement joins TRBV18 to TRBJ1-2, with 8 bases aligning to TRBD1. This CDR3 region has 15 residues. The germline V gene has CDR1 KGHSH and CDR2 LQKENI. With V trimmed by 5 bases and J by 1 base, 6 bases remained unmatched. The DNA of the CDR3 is TGTGCCAGCTCATTCGGACAGGGCTTTAACTATGGCTACACCTTC. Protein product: CASSFGQGFNYGYTF. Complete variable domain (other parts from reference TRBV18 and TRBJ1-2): NAGVMQNPRHLVRRRGQEARLRCSPMKGHSHVYWYRQLPEEGLKFMVYLQKENIIDESGMPKERFSAEFPKEGPSILRIQQVVRGDSAAYFCASSFGQGFNYGYTFGSGTRLTVV.

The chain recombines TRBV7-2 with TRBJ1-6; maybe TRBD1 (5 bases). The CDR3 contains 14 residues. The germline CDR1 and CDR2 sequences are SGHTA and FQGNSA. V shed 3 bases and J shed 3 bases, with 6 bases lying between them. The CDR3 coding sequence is TGTGCCAGCAGCTTCGACAGCTATAATTCACCCCTCCACTTT. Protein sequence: CASSFDSYNSPLHF.

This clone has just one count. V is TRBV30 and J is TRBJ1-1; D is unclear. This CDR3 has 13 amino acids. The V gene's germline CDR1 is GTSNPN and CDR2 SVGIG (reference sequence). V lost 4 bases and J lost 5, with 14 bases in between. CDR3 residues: CAWTWLSGTEAFF. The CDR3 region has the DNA TGTGCCTGGACCTGGTTGAGCGGAACTGAAGCTTTCTTT.

CDR3 DNA: TGTGCCAGCAGTTCCGACAGGAACACCGGGGAGCTGTTTTTT. Translated: CASSSDRNTGELFF. The rearrangement links TRBV7-3 to TRBJ2-2; weak D call: TRBD1 (5 bases). The CDR3 length is 14 residues. CDR1 is SGHTA, CDR2 FQGTGA, per germline. V was clipped by 6 bases and J by 1 base, with 9 bases between them.

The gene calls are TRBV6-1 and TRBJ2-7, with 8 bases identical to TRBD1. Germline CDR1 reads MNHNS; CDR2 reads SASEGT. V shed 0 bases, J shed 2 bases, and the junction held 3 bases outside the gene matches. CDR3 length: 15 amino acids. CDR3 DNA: TGTGCCAGCAGTGAAGCCCCACAGGGGGCCTACGAGCAGTACTTC. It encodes CASSEAPQGAYEQYF.

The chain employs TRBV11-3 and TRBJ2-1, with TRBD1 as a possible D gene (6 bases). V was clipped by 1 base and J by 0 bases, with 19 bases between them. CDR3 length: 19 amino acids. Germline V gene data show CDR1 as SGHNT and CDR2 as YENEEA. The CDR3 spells CASSLVRRDTLSSYNEQFF. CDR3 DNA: TGTGCCAGCAGCTTAGTCCGCCGGGACACCTTGAGCTCCTACAATGAGCAGTTCTTC.

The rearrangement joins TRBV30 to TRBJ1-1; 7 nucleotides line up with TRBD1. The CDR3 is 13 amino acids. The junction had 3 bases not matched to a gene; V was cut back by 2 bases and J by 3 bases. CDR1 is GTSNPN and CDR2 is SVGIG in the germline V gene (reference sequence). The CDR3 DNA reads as TGTGCCTGGAGTCAACAGGGGTACACTGAAGCTTTCTTT. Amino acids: CAWSQQGYTEAFF.

CDR3 coding DNA: TGTGCCAGCAGCTTGGTAGAGAACACTGAAGCTTTCTTT. Protein sequence: CASSLVENTEAFF. V is TRBV7-2 and J is TRBJ1-1; no clear D. The CDR3 totals 13 residues. Trimming took 3 bases from V and 1 from J, leaving 6 bases between them. CDR1 SGHTA and CDR2 FQGNSA come from the germline V gene.

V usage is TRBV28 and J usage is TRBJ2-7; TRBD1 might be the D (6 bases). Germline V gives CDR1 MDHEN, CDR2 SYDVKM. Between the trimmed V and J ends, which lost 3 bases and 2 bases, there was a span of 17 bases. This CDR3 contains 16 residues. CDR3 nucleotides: TGTGCCAGCAGTTTCCCAGGGGTCCTGATTCCCTACGAGCAGTACTTC. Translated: CASSFPGVLIPYEQYF.

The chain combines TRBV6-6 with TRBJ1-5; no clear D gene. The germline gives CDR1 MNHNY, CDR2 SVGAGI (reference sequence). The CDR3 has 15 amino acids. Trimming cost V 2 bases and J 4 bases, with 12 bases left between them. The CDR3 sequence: CASSYARNQNQPQHF. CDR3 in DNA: TGTGCCAGCAGTTACGCCAGAAATCAAAATCAGCCCCAGCATTTT.

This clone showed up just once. The CDR3 region has the DNA TGTGCCAGTAGGGGCTTAAGAGGGATGAACACTGAAGCTTTCTTT. Residues: CASRGLRGMNTEAFF. The rearrangement joins TRBV19 to TRBJ1-1, with D uncertain. The CDR3 consists of 15 residues. V was pared by 6 bases and J by 0 bases, with 14 bases between. CDR1 is LNHDA, CDR2 SQIVND, per germline (reference sequence).

As DNA, the CDR3 is TGTGCCAGTAGTATTGGGGGGTTAACGGGGCCCCGTCGGCCCCAGCATTTT. The encoded protein is CASSIGGLTGPRRPQHF. The chain is built from TRBV19 and TRBJ1-5; possible D gene TRBD1, 5 bases. CDR1 and CDR2 (germline): LNHDA, SQIVND (reference sequence). The CDR3 is 17 residues long. V was clipped by 3 bases and J by 9 bases, with 24 bases between them. The variable domain in full, completed from reference TRBV19 and TRBJ1-5, reads DGGITQSPKYLFRKEGQNVTLSCEQNLNHDAMYWYRQDPGQGLRLIYYSQIVNDFQKGDIAEGYSVSREKKESFPLTVTSAQKNPTAFYLCASSIGGLTGPRRPQHFGDGTRLSIL.

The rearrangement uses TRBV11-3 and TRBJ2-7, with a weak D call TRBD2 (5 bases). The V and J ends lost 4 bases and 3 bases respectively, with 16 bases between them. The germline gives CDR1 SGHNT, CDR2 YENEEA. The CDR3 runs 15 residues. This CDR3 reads CASSSGTGIYYEQYF. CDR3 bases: TGTGCCAGCAGCTCTGGAACGGGAATTTACTACGAGCAGTACTTC.

CDR3 sequence (DNA): TGTGCCAGCAGCTTAGAGTTTCCACAGGCCAGAAAAGCTTTCTTT. This codes for CASSLEFPQARKAFF. The V call is TRBV11-2, the J call TRBJ1-1, with D maybe TRBD1 (5 bases). V lost 0 bases to trimming and J lost 9 bases, with 17 bases between them. In germline, CDR1 is SGHAT, CDR2 FQNNGV. The CDR3 is 15 amino acids.

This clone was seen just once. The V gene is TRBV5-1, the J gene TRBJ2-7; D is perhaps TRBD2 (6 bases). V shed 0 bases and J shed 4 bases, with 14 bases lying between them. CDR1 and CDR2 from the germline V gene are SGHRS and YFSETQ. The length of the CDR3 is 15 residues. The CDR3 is CASSLVGEDFYEQYF. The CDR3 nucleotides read TGCGCCAGCAGCTTGGTAGGGGAGGATTTTTACGAGCAGTACTTC.

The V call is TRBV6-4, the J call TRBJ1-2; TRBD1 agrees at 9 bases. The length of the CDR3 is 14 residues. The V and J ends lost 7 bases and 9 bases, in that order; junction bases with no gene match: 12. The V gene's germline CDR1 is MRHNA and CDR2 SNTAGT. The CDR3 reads CASTRPDRGWSYTF. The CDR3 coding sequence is TGTGCCAGCACCCGACCGGACAGGGGTTGGAGCTACACCTTC.

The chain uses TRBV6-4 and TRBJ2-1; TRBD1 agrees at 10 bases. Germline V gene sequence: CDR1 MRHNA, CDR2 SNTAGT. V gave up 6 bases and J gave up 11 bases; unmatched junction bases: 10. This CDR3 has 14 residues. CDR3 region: CASSVRDRGRKQFF. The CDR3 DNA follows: TGTGCCAGCAGCGTTAGGGACAGGGGACGGAAGCAGTTCTTC.